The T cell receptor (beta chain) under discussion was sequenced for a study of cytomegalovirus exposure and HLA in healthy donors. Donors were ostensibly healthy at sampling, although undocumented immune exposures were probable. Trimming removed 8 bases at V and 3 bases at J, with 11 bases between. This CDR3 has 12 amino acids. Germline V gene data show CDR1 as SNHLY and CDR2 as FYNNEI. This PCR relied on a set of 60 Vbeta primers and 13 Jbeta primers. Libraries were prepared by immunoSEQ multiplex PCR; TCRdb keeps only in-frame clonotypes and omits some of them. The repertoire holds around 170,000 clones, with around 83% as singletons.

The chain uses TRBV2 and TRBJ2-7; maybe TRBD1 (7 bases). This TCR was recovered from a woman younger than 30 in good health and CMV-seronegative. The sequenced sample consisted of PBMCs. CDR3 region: CASRGTDYEQYF. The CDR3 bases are TGTGCCAGCCGGGGGACAGACTACGAGCAGTACTTC.